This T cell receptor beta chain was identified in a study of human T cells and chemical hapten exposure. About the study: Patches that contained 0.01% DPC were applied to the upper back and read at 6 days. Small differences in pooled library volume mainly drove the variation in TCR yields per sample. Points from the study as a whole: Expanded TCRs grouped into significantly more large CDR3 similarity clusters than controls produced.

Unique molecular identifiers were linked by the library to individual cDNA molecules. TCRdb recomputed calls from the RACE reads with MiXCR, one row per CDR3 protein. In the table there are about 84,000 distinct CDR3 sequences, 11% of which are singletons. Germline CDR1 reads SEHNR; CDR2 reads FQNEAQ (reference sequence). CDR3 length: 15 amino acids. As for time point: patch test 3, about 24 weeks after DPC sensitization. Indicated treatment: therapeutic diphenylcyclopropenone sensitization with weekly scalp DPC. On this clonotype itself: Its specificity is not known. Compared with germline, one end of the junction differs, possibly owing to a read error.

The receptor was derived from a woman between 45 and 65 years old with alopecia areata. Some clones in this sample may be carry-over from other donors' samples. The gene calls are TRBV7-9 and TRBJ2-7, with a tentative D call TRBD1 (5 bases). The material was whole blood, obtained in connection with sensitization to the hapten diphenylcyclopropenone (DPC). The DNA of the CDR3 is TGTGCCAACAGCTTAGTGGGGCCGACCTCCTACGAGCAGTACTTC. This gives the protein CANSLVGPTSYEQYF.